Reported below is one TCR beta chain. Its specificity is unknown. These data come from a study of cytomegalovirus exposure and HLA in healthy donors. For the study at large: Genetic ancestry analysis placed about 84% of the roughly 400 donors that were genotyped in the Caucasian-associated cluster.

13 Jbeta primers and 60 Vbeta primers were used for the PCR. Profiling relied on immunoSEQ multiplex PCR, and the TCRdb table lists in-frame clones only, not all of them. The sample lists around 180,000 clones; around 80% were seen once. Study-level results: Reported performance of the classifier showed diagnosis of cytomegalovirus status with high specificity and sensitivity. Rarity marked most TCR sequences, yet some public TCRs occurred in many donors. Trimming of TCR beta V- and J-genes showed a link, identified in a later analysis, to a missense DCLRE1C variant.

The germline V gene encodes CDR1 MDHEN and CDR2 SYDVKM. V shed 1 base, J shed 3 bases, and the junction held 15 bases outside the gene matches. This CDR3 is built from 18 residues. The TCR was taken from a man between 18 and 29 years old in good health and CMV-seronegative. Sequencing was done on a sample of PBMCs. The chain is built from TRBV28 and TRBJ2-7, with TRBD2 identical over 7 bases. CDR3 amino acids: CASSLLGVGLPHHYEQYF. The CDR3 DNA reads TGTGCCAGCAGTTTATTAGGGGTGGGACTACCTCACCACTACGAGCAGTACTTC.